Listed here are 29 T cell receptor beta chains from one sample, sequenced in a study of shared clonotypes between healthy human individuals. TCRdb's copy holds only in-frame clones and misses some; the assay was immunoSEQ multiplex PCR. The sample consists of more than 550,000 clones, approximately 77% of them appearing once. The specimen was memory CD4+ T cells sorted from blood. Subset: CD45RA-negative fraction. The receptors here all came from a woman younger than 45 in good health.

The chain links TRBV7-8 to TRBJ2-6; D call uncertain. Germline CDR1 SGHVS, CDR2 FQNEAQ. The germline V and J ends were trimmed by 3 bases and 0 bases, with 12 bases remaining between them. This CDR3 comprises 17 residues. The DNA of the CDR3 is TGTGCCAGCAGCTTTAACCGCAAGAGCTCTGGGGCCAACGTCCTGACTTTC. Translated: CASSFNRKSSGANVLTF.

This clone came up a few times. The rearrangement uses TRBV6-6 and TRBJ2-7; D might be TRBD1 or TRBD2, each matching 6 bases. Trimming removed 6 bases from V and 2 bases from J, with 14 bases in between. The CDR3 has 14 residues. Germline CDR1 and CDR2: MNHNY and SVGAGI (reference sequence). The CDR3 loop reads CASRHPGAPYEQYF. CDR3 sequence (DNA): TGTGCCAGCAGACACCCGGGGGCCCCCTACGAGCAGTACTTC.

The chain joins TRBV5-1 to TRBJ2-1; D might be TRBD1 or TRBD2, each matching 5 bases. Germline V lookup: CDR1 SGHRS, CDR2 YFSETQ. V lost 1 base and J 2 bases, leaving 13 bases between the germline ends. This CDR3 is built from 16 residues. CDR3 loop: CASSLLPGTTYNEQFF. In nucleotides, the CDR3 is TGCGCCAGCAGCTTGCTCCCCGGGACGACCTACAATGAGCAGTTCTTC.

This chain connects TRBV28 to TRBJ1-4; D might be TRBD1 (6 bases). The CDR3 runs to 15 residues. Trimming cost V 7 bases and J 8 bases, with 20 bases left between them. Germline loops: CDR1 MDHEN, CDR2 SYDVKM. CDR3 sequence (DNA): TGTGCCAGCACGAGCGCCGGGGGGGGCTGGGAAAAACTGTTTTTT. This encodes CASTSAGGGWEKLFF. The full variable domain, rest sourced from reference TRBV28 and TRBJ1-4, is DVKVTQSSRYLVKRTGEKVFLECVQDMDHENMFWYRQDPGLGLRLIYFSYDVKMKEKGDIPEGYSVSREKKERFSLILESASTNQTSMYLCASTSAGGGWEKLFFGSGTQLSVL.

V is TRBV4-2 and J is TRBJ1-1, with D possibly being TRBD1 (6 bases). The length of the CDR3 is 15 residues. Looked up from germline, CDR1 is LGHNA and CDR2 is YNFKEQ. The V end was cut by 5 bases, the J end by 0 bases, with 13 bases between. The CDR3 region is CASSSRTEMNTEAFF. The CDR3 DNA reads as TGTGCCAGCAGCTCGAGGACAGAAATGAACACTGAAGCTTTCTTT.

In this sample, this clone turned up a few times. Mismatch with germline at one junction end may stem from a read error. The chain couples TRBV2 to TRBJ1-1; D might be TRBD1 (6 bases). Looked up from germline, CDR1 is SNHLY and CDR2 is FYNNEI. The CDR3 sequence is 10 residues long. For the CDR3, the DNA is TGTGCCACCAAACCCACAGGGCCTACTTTT. This encodes CATKPTGPTF. The whole variable domain, filled in from reference TRBV2 and TRBJ1-1, reads EPEVTQTPSHQVTQMGQEVILRCVPISNHLYFYWYRQILGQKVEFLVSFYNNEISEKSEIFDDQFSVERPDGSNFTLKIRSTKLEDSAMYFCATKPTGPTFGQGTRLTVV.

The table lists this clone with a few counts. This chain links TRBV7-8 with TRBJ1-5; a weak D match, TRBD1 (6 bases). The CDR3 is 15 amino acids. V was pared by 2 bases and J by 3 bases, with 11 bases between. Germline values: CDR1 SGHVS, CDR2 FQNEAQ. DNA for the CDR3: TGTGCCAGCAGCTTAAGGGACAAGCTCAATCAGCCCCAGCATTTT. This encodes CASSLRDKLNQPQHF.

The J gene is TRBJ2-5, the V gene TRBV5-1, with 9 bases matching TRBD1. Trimming at V came to 4 bases and at J to 2 bases, leaving 6 bases not matched to a gene. This CDR3 spans 15 amino acids. Germline V gives CDR1 SGHRS, CDR2 YFSETQ. DNA of the CDR3: TGCGCCAGCAGCCCGGGACAGGGAATACAAGAGACCCAGTACTTC. This sequence encodes CASSPGQGIQETQYF.

V and J are TRBV27 and TRBJ2-7, with 11 bases matching TRBD1. Losses at the gene ends were 5 bases for V and 2 bases for J; bases not matched to a gene: 14. Germline V gene lookup returns CDR1 MNHEY and CDR2 SMNVEV (reference sequence). The CDR3 has 18 amino acids. The CDR3 here is CASSPGTGGLALTYEQYF. The CDR3 nucleotides read TGTGCCAGCAGTCCGGGGACAGGGGGACTAGCACTAACCTACGAGCAGTACTTC.

The chain is built from TRBV19 and TRBJ2-1; 8 positions match TRBD2. After removal of 1 base from V and 9 bases from J, the junction contained 5 bases not matched to a gene. In germline, CDR1 is LNHDA, CDR2 SQIVND (reference sequence). The length of the CDR3 is 14 residues. Here the CDR3 reads CASSIAGGPSEQFF. The DNA for the CDR3 is TGTGCCAGTAGTATAGCGGGAGGGCCGAGTGAGCAGTTCTTC.

CDR3 sequence reads: CASSLAGATEAFF. The CDR3 nucleotides read TGTGCCAGCAGCTTGGCGGGAGCCACTGAAGCTTTCTTT. The chain joins TRBV5-8 to TRBJ1-1; no reliable D call. The V gene's germline CDR1 is SGHTS and CDR2 YDEGEE. Trimming removed 0 bases from V and 4 bases from J, with 7 bases in between. This CDR3 spans 13 amino acids.

The chain recombines TRBV5-1 with TRBJ2-4; weak D call: TRBD1 (6 bases). The CDR3 runs 16 residues. The V and J ends lost 0 bases and 3 bases respectively, with 13 bases between them. Germline lookup yields CDR1 SGHRS and CDR2 YFSETQ. The DNA for the CDR3 is TGCGCCAGCAGCTTGGAAGGGGGTATCGGCAAAAACATTCAGTACTTC. Translation: CASSLEGGIGKNIQYF.

The rearrangement uses TRBV29-1 and TRBJ1-4, with TRBD1 as a possible D gene (6 bases). The CDR3 extends over 15 amino acids. Germline V gene data show CDR1 as SQVTM and CDR2 as ANQGSEA. Deletions cut 4 bases from V and 6 bases from J, with 18 bases between. This chain's CDR3 is CSVGKGGRGDEKLFF. The CDR3 region has the DNA TGCAGCGTTGGCAAGGGGGGCAGGGGAGATGAAAAACTGTTTTTT. The complete variable domain, with remaining parts taken from reference TRBV29-1 and TRBJ1-4, reads SAVISQKPSRDICQRGTSLTIQCQVDSQVTMMFWYRQQPGQSLTLIATANQGSEATYESGFVIDKFPISRPNLTFSTLTVSNMSPEDSSIYLCSVGKGGRGDEKLFFGSGTQLSVL.

This chain joins TRBV7-9 and TRBJ2-2; D gene uncertain. Trimming shortened V by 5 bases and J by 5 bases, and 3 bases separated the two germline ends. Per germline, CDR1 SEHNR and CDR2 FQNEAQ (reference sequence). The CDR3 sequence is 11 residues long. CDR3 protein: CASSRTGELFF. In DNA, the CDR3 is TGTGCCAGCAGCCGGACCGGGGAGCTGTTTTTT.

This clone came up a few times. This could be a read error, since a much larger clone is one nucleotide away. The chain employs TRBV7-9 and TRBJ2-3; D call uncertain. From germline, CDR1 is SEHNR and CDR2 FQNEAQ (reference sequence). The CDR3 runs to 13 residues. Trimming shortened V by 4 bases and J by 0 bases, and 5 bases separated the two germline ends. In DNA, the CDR3 is TGTGCCAGCAGCTCAACTAGCACAGATACGCAGTATTTT. It codes for CASSSTSTDTQYF.

The chain uses TRBV12-5 and TRBJ2-2; TRBD2 matches 12 bases. CDR1 is LGHNT and CDR2 is FRNRAP in the germline V gene. This CDR3 is 20 amino acids long. Trimming removed 0 bases from V and 4 bases from J; junction bases left unmatched: 12. The DNA of the CDR3 is TGTGCTAGTGGTTTGGTACGTTGGCTAGCGGGAGGGCCGTCCACCGGGGAGCTGTTTTTT. Translated, it gives CASGLVRWLAGGPSTGELFF.

The CDR3 loop reads CASSPSPETTLYEQYF. As DNA, the CDR3 is TGTGCCAGCTCACCATCCCCCGAGACTACGCTCTACGAGCAGTACTTC. V usage is TRBV18 and J usage is TRBJ2-7, with D possibly matching TRBD2 (5 bases). From germline, CDR1 is KGHSH and CDR2 LQKENI. The V end was cut by 2 bases, the J end by 3 bases, with 17 bases between. The CDR3 is 16 residues long.

The gene calls are TRBV28 and TRBJ1-1, with TRBD1 matching 8 bases. This CDR3 comprises 14 residues. Germline CDR1 MDHEN, CDR2 SYDVKM. V lost 4 bases to trimming and J lost 3 bases; unmatched junction nucleotides: 4. The CDR3 here is CASSSGGSYTEAFF. The CDR3 nucleotides read TGTGCCAGCAGTTCAGGGGGCTCGTACACTGAAGCTTTCTTT.

The chain has TRBV28 and TRBJ2-1; a possible D gene is TRBD1 (5 bases). Germline V gene lookup returns CDR1 MDHEN and CDR2 SYDVKM. Trimming took off 4 bases at V and 3 bases at J, with 13 bases between the two ends. CDR3 length: 15 amino acids. CDR3 sequence reads: CASSWTSGIYNEQFF. DNA of the CDR3: TGTGCCAGCAGTTGGACCTCAGGGATCTACAATGAGCAGTTCTTC.

The V gene is TRBV4-2, the J gene TRBJ2-7; 10 bases are a match to TRBD2. Per germline, CDR1 LGHNA and CDR2 YNFKEQ. The CDR3 spans 18 residues. With V trimmed by 4 bases and J by 5 bases, 17 bases remained unmatched. As DNA, the CDR3 is TGTGCCAGCAGCCCTCAAGGGTATCGGGCCGGGACTAGCGACGAGCAGTACTTC. Its protein product is CASSPQGYRAGTSDEQYF.

About this clone: Different DNA sequences within this sample yield the same CDR3. The chain couples TRBV7-2 to TRBJ1-3; no firm D call. Trimming removed 2 bases at V and 4 bases at J, with 12 bases between. CDR3 length equals 15 residues. Germline values: CDR1 SGHTA, CDR2 FQGNSA. CDR3 nucleotide sequence: TGTGCCAGCAGCTTAAGGGAAGGGTCGGGAAACACCATATATTTT. Residues: CASSLREGSGNTIYF.

The chain uses TRBV7-3 and TRBJ2-3; 13 nucleotides agree with TRBD2. Per germline, CDR1 SGHTA and CDR2 FQGTGA. The CDR3 contains 16 residues. The trim removed 0 bases at V and 4 bases at J, leaving 1 base unmatched. This CDR3 reads CASSLTGLAGSDTQYF. The CDR3 region has the DNA TGTGCCAGCAGCTTAACGGGACTAGCGGGATCAGATACGCAGTATTTT.

The chain links TRBV5-1 to TRBJ2-1, with D perhaps matching TRBD1 or TRBD2 (6 bases each). The CDR3 totals 16 residues. The ends were cut back, 4 bases at V and 0 bases at J, with 14 bases in the middle. Germline lookup yields CDR1 SGHRS and CDR2 YFSETQ. The CDR3 sequence is CASSPGATNSYNEQFF. DNA for the CDR3: TGCGCCAGCAGCCCGGGGGCTACCAACTCCTACAATGAGCAGTTCTTC. Using reference TRBV5-1 and TRBJ2-1 for the parts outside the CDR3, the full variable domain is KAGVTQTPRYLIKTRGQQVTLSCSPISGHRSVSWYQQTPGQGLQFLFEYFSETQRNKGNFPGRFSGRQFSNSRSEMNVSTLELGDSALYLCASSPGATNSYNEQFFGPGTRLTVL.

V is TRBV2 and J is TRBJ1-4; TRBD1 matches 7 bases. Germline trimming cut 8 bases from V and 6 bases from J; bases unmatched to any gene: 6. Looked up from germline, CDR1 is SNHLY and CDR2 is FYNNEI. The CDR3 extends over 13 amino acids. The CDR3 protein is CASSTGPDEKLFF. CDR3 coding DNA: TGTGCCAGCTCGACAGGGCCGGATGAAAAACTGTTTTTT.

On this clone itself: In the same sample, other DNA sequences code for this CDR3. The chain uses TRBV2 and TRBJ2-1; 12 nucleotides line up with TRBD2. The V gene end was trimmed by 8 bases and the J gene end by 4 bases; junction bases not matched to a gene: 0. CDR1 SNHLY and CDR2 FYNNEI come from the germline V gene. The CDR3 loop spans 13 amino acids. The CDR3 loop is CASGLAGYNEQFF. In DNA, the CDR3 is TGTGCCAGCGGACTAGCGGGATACAATGAGCAGTTCTTC.

This clone was observed a few times. The chain carries TRBV30 and TRBJ1-1; D possibly corresponds to TRBD1 (5 bases). V lost 2 bases to trimming and J lost 1 base, with 8 bases between them. This CDR3 comprises 13 residues. Germline assignment: CDR1 GTSNPN and CDR2 SVGIG (reference sequence). This chain's CDR3 is CAWSYGGNTEAFF. CDR3 sequence (DNA): TGTGCCTGGAGTTATGGGGGGAACACTGAAGCTTTCTTT.

The chain links TRBV25-1 to TRBJ1-1; D gene uncertain. In germline, CDR1 is MGHDK, CDR2 SYGVNS. V gave up 6 bases and J gave up 1 base, with 15 bases separating them. This CDR3 comprises 15 residues. The CDR3 loop reads CASSDGGVGNTEAFF. CDR3 in DNA: TGTGCCAGCAGCGACGGCGGCGTCGGGAACACTGAAGCTTTCTTT.

The chain employs TRBV7-9 and TRBJ1-2; TRBD1 is a possible D gene (5 bases). V lost 5 bases to trimming and J lost 4 bases, with 20 bases between them. CDR1 is SEHNR and CDR2 is FQNEAQ in the germline V gene (reference sequence). The CDR3 runs to 16 residues. CDR3: CASSDSVGEIIYGYTF. The CDR3 nucleotides are TGTGCCAGCAGCGACTCTGTAGGGGAAATCATCTATGGCTACACCTTC.

J is TRBJ1-1 and V is TRBV6-1; 9 bases are shared with TRBD1. The V gene end was trimmed by 4 bases and the J gene end by 0 bases; junction bases not matched to a gene: 9. The CDR3 length is 17 residues. The germline gives CDR1 MNHNS, CDR2 SASEGT. CDR3 DNA sequence: TGTGCCAGCAGTGGACACTGGGGACAGGGCCTGAACACTGAAGCTTTCTTT. It translates to CASSGHWGQGLNTEAFF.